Here is one T cell receptor beta chain with its context. The antigen is undetermined. The record originates from a study of blood T cells in healthy people across ages. Study-wide results and caveats: Naive and antigen-experienced cells were not separated, limiting conclusive comparison. Long-lived and aged donors differed, with more naive CD4+ cells and higher diversity in the long-lived.

Then a second PCR, running about 6 to 12 cycles, was carried out with a sample-barcoded 5' primer and a J-beta primer mix. TCRdb reanalysed the 5' RACE reads using MiXCR and keeps one entry per CDR3 protein. The sample contains some 940,000 distinct CDR3 sequences, 29% of which appear only once. With 2 bases removed from V and 4 bases from J, the gap between germline ends came to 13 bases. The length of the CDR3 is 14 residues. Germline CDR1 is SGHDT and CDR2 is YYEEEE. The same data also contributed to another study, on T cells of mothers and their children.

The chain couples TRBV5-6 to TRBJ2-7; D could derive from TRBD1 or TRBD2 (5 bases each). This sequence originates from a woman in her forties in good health. Sequenced material: blood. CDR3 sequence: CASSLRGSGYEQYF. The CDR3 DNA reads TGTGCCAGCAGCTTACGGGGCTCGGGGTACGAGCAGTACTTC.